This T cell receptor (beta chain) was profiled in a study of T-cell memory formation after mild COVID-19. This clonotype turned up a few times. As yet, its antigen is unknown. Study-wide points: Prior to infection, memory already included some responding clones, suggesting cross-reactive memory joined.

Germline V gene sequence: CDR1 SGHRS, CDR2 YFSETQ. V shed 4 bases and J shed 1 base, with 11 bases lying between them. The CDR3 sequence is 14 residues long. TCRdb analysed the 5' RACE reads with MiXCR anew, one entry per CDR3 protein. The table has about 180,000 distinct CDR3 sequences, about a sixth seen once. The sample comprised PBMCs or a T cell subset sorted from them (not recorded which). The source of this sequence is an adult woman who had mild COVID-19 (a few samples of this study predate the infection). Cell type and time point are not known. The chain couples TRBV5-1 to TRBJ1-1, with D possibly matching TRBD1 (6 bases). The CDR3 coding sequence is TGCGCCAGCAGCGGGGGCCTGGGGAACACTGAAGCTTTCTTT. Its translation is CASSGGLGNTEAFF.